This is a list of T cell receptor beta chains from one sample in a study of CD8+CD57+ T cells in acquired aplastic anemia. One entry per CDR3 protein results from TCRdb running MiXCR on the reads. The table records just over 400,000 distinct CDR3 sequences, 65% to 80% of them present only once. Sequencing used sorted CD4+, CD8+, or CD8+CD57+ T cells (not recorded which) from PBMCs. These receptors originate from a human donor in good health, serving as a control. Each CDR3 is given without its conserved first and last residue. Not all rows give a size; the values are once, few, many and, for expanded clones, a class.

J: TRBJ1-1; size: -; V: TRBV20-1; CDR3: SARGRGGTEAF
J: TRBJ2-5; size: -; V: TRBV7-2; CDR3: ASSRTEAGRQPQY
J: TRBJ2-7; size: -; V: TRBV9; CDR3: ASSVTPDYEQY
J: TRBJ2-7; size: -; V: TRBV5-1; CDR3: ASSSAYEQH
J: TRBJ1-2; size: -; V: TRBV20-1; CDR3: SASGGRASYGYT
J: TRBJ2-5; size: few; V: TRBV20-1; CDR3: SAPGSTETQY
J: TRBJ1-2; size: -; V: TRBV7-2; CDR3: ASSGPGQGEEQYT
J: TRBJ2-7; size: few; V: TRBV15; CDR3: ATSRGDRVYEQY
J: TRBJ1-2; size: -; V: TRBV7-2; CDR3: ASRRRAENEQYFT
J: TRBJ2-7; size: few; V: TRBV7-2; CDR3: ASSSWTGSYEQY